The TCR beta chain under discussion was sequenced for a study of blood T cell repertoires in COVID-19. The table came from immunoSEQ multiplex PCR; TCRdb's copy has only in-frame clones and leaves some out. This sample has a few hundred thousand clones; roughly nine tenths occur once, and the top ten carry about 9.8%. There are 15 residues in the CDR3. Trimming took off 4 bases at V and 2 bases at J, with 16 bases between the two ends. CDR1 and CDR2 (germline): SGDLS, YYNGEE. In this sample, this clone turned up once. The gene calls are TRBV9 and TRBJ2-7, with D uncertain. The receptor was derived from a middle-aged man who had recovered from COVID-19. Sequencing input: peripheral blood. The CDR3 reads CASSPYGGNAYEQYF. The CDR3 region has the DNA TGTGCCAGCAGCCCCTATGGCGGAAATGCCTACGAGCAGTACTTC.